This passage covers 29 T cell receptor beta chains from one sample sequenced in a study of cytomegalovirus exposure and HLA in healthy donors. Primers: 60 Vbeta forward and 13 Jbeta reverse. Measured with immunoSEQ multiplex PCR; TCRdb has only the in-frame clones, and not every one. The sample contains approximately 150,000 clones, approximately 71% of which appear only once. The sample consisted of PBMCs. All receptors come from a man aged 30 to 39 in good health and CMV-seropositive.

The genes are TRBV6-1 and TRBJ2-1, with 8 bases that match TRBD1. The CDR3 has 15 amino acids. Germline V lookup: CDR1 MNHNS, CDR2 SASEGT. The junction had 4 bases not matched to a gene; V was cut back by 2 bases and J by 4 bases. CDR3 DNA sequence: TGTGCCAGCAGTGAAATCAGGGGGCCATACAATGAGCAGTTCTTC. Translation gives CASSEIRGPYNEQFF.

The chain links TRBV27 to TRBJ1-2, with D possibly matching TRBD1 (5 bases). Germline lookup yields CDR1 MNHEY and CDR2 SMNVEV (reference sequence). V was clipped by 2 bases and J by 4 bases, with 11 bases between them. The CDR3 has 14 residues. CDR3 sequence reads: CASSLNSGSYGYTF. The CDR3 DNA reads as TGTGCCAGCAGTTTAAACTCAGGGTCCTATGGCTACACCTTC.

The genes are TRBV29-1 and TRBJ2-3; 12 nucleotides align to TRBD2. The CDR3 extends over 13 amino acids. V shed 8 bases, J shed 6 bases, and the junction held 6 bases outside the gene matches. Germline V gene data show CDR1 as SQVTM and CDR2 as ANQGSEA. The CDR3 region is CSTTGTSGDTQYF. The DNA for the CDR3 is TGCAGCACGACCGGGACTAGCGGGGATACGCAGTATTTT.

The J gene is TRBJ2-7, the V gene TRBV10-3; 9 bases fit TRBD1. V shed 4 bases and J 2 bases; nucleotides not matched to a gene: 6. Germline lookup yields CDR1 ENHRY and CDR2 SYGVKD. The CDR3 has 15 amino acids. The CDR3 spells CAISGPGQGTYEQYF. CDR3 sequence (DNA): TGTGCCATCAGTGGACCGGGACAGGGTACCTACGAGCAGTACTTC.

The chain's CDR3 is CASSEAPTGGTDTQYF. The CDR3 nucleotides are TGCGCCAGCAGTGAGGCCCCTACCGGTGGCACAGATACGCAGTATTTT. The chain has TRBV10-1 and TRBJ2-3; D remains ambiguous. The CDR3 is 16 amino acids. V was trimmed by 2 bases and J by 1 base, leaving 13 bases between them. Germline CDR1 is WNHNN and CDR2 is SYGVQD (reference sequence).

This sequence joins TRBV20-1 and TRBJ2-1, with D uncertain. V shed 2 bases and J shed 8 bases, with 7 bases lying between them. Germline-derived CDR1 and CDR2 are DFQATT and SNEGSKA (reference sequence). The CDR3 runs 11 residues. CDR3 DNA: TGCAGTGCTAGAAGACTTGATGAGCAGTTCTTC. Translation gives CSARRLDEQFF.

The chain combines TRBV7-9 with TRBJ1-2; the match to TRBD1 covers 11 bases. V shed 4 bases, J shed 3 bases, and the junction held 10 bases outside the gene matches. The CDR3 consists of 17 residues. From germline, CDR1 is SEHNR and CDR2 FQNEAQ (reference sequence). CDR3 region: CASSSYLGQGVYYGYTF. CDR3 nucleotide sequence: TGTGCCAGCAGCTCTTACTTGGGACAGGGGGTCTACTATGGCTACACCTTC.

The rearrangement uses TRBV2 and TRBJ2-2, with D maybe TRBD1 (6 bases). This CDR3 is 16 amino acids long. V was clipped by 2 bases and J by 0 bases, with 10 bases between them. The germline V gene has CDR1 SNHLY and CDR2 FYNNEI. The CDR3 DNA reads as TGTGCCAGCAGTGAACAGGGGCTGTCGAACACCGGGGAGCTGTTTTTT. Protein sequence: CASSEQGLSNTGELFF.

V and J are TRBV19 and TRBJ2-1; 10 bases agree with TRBD2. V was pared by 6 bases and J by 5 bases, with 1 base of the junction left unmatched. This CDR3 spans 13 amino acids. Germline V CDR1 and CDR2: LNHDA, SQIVND (reference sequence). CDR3 coding DNA: TGTGCCAGTAGAGCGGGAGGGGACAATGAGCAGTTCTTC. Translation gives CASRAGGDNEQFF.

The chain couples TRBV11-2 to TRBJ2-1; 9 bases align to TRBD2. Germline CDR1 SGHAT, CDR2 FQNNGV. This CDR3 has 15 amino acids. Trimming took 5 bases from V and 3 from J; bases not matched to a gene: 5. The CDR3: CASSPISGSYNEQFF. As DNA, the CDR3 is TGTGCCAGCAGCCCCATTAGCGGGAGCTACAATGAGCAGTTCTTC.

The genes are TRBV5-5 and TRBJ2-7; 7 bases align to TRBD2. The length of the CDR3 is 15 residues. J was trimmed by 3 bases and V by 0 bases; bases with no gene match: 6. CDR1 is SGHKS, CDR2 YYEKEE, per germline (reference sequence). The CDR3 DNA is TGTGCCAGCAGCTTGGCGTCTAGCGGCTACTACGAGCAGTACTTC. Translated: CASSLASSGYYEQYF.

This chain uses TRBV28 with TRBJ1-6; possibly TRBD1 for D (5 bases). The ends were cut back, 3 bases at V and 14 bases at J, with 8 bases in the middle. The germline V gene encodes CDR1 MDHEN and CDR2 SYDVKM. There are 11 residues in the CDR3. For the CDR3, the DNA is TGTGCCAGCAGTTTTCGGGGGTCCCTCCACTTT. Its protein product is CASSFRGSLHF.

This sequence joins TRBV27 and TRBJ1-1; TRBD1 matches 7 bases. There are 11 residues in the CDR3. Germline V lookup: CDR1 MNHEY, CDR2 SMNVEV (reference sequence). V shed 6 bases and J 7 bases; nucleotides not matched to a gene: 2. CDR3 region: CASRRQGEAFF. CDR3 bases: TGTGCCAGCAGGCGACAGGGTGAAGCTTTCTTT.

This chain connects TRBV27 to TRBJ2-7; D ambiguous. The CDR3 consists of 13 residues. The V end was cut by 2 bases, the J end by 1 base, with 6 bases between. Germline CDR1 and CDR2: MNHEY and SMNVEV (reference sequence). CDR3 DNA sequence: TGTGCCAGCAGTTTAGGGCAATCCTACGAGCAGTACTTC. Its protein product is CASSLGQSYEQYF.

The chain couples TRBV28 to TRBJ1-4; D gene unclear. Trimming stripped 4 bases from V and 7 bases from J, with 7 bases between. Germline values: CDR1 MDHEN, CDR2 SYDVKM. This CDR3 spans 12 amino acids. CDR3 residues: CASSYSGEKLFF. The CDR3, as DNA: TGTGCCAGCAGTTATAGTGGTGAAAAACTGTTTTTT.

This clone was counted between two and nine times. The sample carries other DNA sequences with the same CDR3. The chain recombines TRBV11-2 with TRBJ2-5; D is uncertain. The ends were cut back, 1 base at V and 5 bases at J, with 8 bases in the middle. Germline V lookup: CDR1 SGHAT, CDR2 FQNNGV. This CDR3 is built from 13 residues. The CDR3 DNA follows: TGTGCCAGCAGCTTAGCGGCCAGGGAGACCCAGTACTTC. Translated, it gives CASSLAARETQYF.

This clone was seen more than once but under ten times. Other DNA sequences in the sample encode the same CDR3. V is TRBV19 and J is TRBJ1-1; no firm D call. The length of the CDR3 is 12 residues. Germline lookup yields CDR1 LNHDA and CDR2 SQIVND (reference sequence). V lost 4 bases and J lost 3, with 6 bases in between. The CDR3 loop is CASSSGYTEAFF. The CDR3 DNA reads as TGTGCCAGTAGTAGCGGTTACACTGAAGCTTTCTTT.

The gene calls are TRBV19 and TRBJ1-5; D call uncertain. Trimming stripped 3 bases from V and 5 bases from J, with 14 bases between. In germline, CDR1 is LNHDA, CDR2 SQIVND (reference sequence). The CDR3 is made up of 15 amino acids. The DNA of the CDR3 is TGTGCCAGTAGTATTTGGAGGGTTACGGATCAGCCCCAGCATTTT. Its protein is CASSIWRVTDQPQHF.

This clone has just a few counts. The chain combines TRBV19 with TRBJ1-2; no firm D call. The length of the CDR3 is 14 residues. Trimming cost V 5 bases and J 8 bases, with 18 bases left between them. The germline V gene encodes CDR1 LNHDA and CDR2 SQIVND (reference sequence). Written as DNA, the CDR3 is TGTGCCAGTAGTCCCCTGGGAGGTGCGGGAGGCTACACCTTC. Its protein product is CASSPLGGAGGYTF.

The table lists this clone with a count of one. The gene calls are TRBV18 and TRBJ1-2, with 11 bases lining up with TRBD1. This CDR3 has 15 residues. Germline V gene sequence: CDR1 KGHSH, CDR2 LQKENI. Trimming at V came to 1 base and at J to 6 bases, leaving 4 bases not matched to a gene. The CDR3 here is CASSPQDRGQNGYTF. CDR3 nucleotides: TGTGCCAGCTCACCACAGGACAGGGGGCAGAATGGCTACACCTTC.

The chain couples TRBV2 to TRBJ2-7; 7 bases line up with TRBD1. The junction had 5 bases not matched to a gene; V was cut back by 6 bases and J by 3 bases. CDR3 length: 13 residues. Germline loops: CDR1 SNHLY, CDR2 FYNNEI. The CDR3 nucleotides read TGTGCCAGCAGGGAGTGGGACAGCTACGAGCAGTACTTC. Its translation is CASREWDSYEQYF.

DNA of the CDR3: TGCGCCAGCAGCCCGGAGCTGGGGGGAAGCTCCTACAATGAGCAGTTCTTC. Translation: CASSPELGGSSYNEQFF. This chain links TRBV5-1 with TRBJ2-1, with D tentatively TRBD2 (6 bases). This CDR3 is 17 amino acids long. CDR1 SGHRS and CDR2 YFSETQ come from the germline V gene. Trimming removed 4 bases from V and 0 bases from J, with 17 bases in between.

The V gene is TRBV30, the J gene TRBJ2-7; 9 bases map to TRBD2. This CDR3 has 15 residues. Germline CDR1 and CDR2: GTSNPN and SVGIG (reference sequence). Germline trimming cut 0 bases from V and 1 base from J; bases unmatched to any gene: 4. This chain's CDR3 is CAWSVLAGLSYEQYF. The CDR3 nucleotides are TGTGCCTGGAGTGTTCTAGCGGGGCTATCCTACGAGCAGTACTTC.

This chain links TRBV7-2 with TRBJ2-2, with 9 bases lining up with TRBD2. With 1 base clipped from V and 7 bases from J, the junction kept 7 bases outside the gene matches. The CDR3 length is 16 residues. Looked up from germline, CDR1 is SGHTA and CDR2 is FQGNSA. Here the CDR3 reads CASSLVLGLALGELFF. The DNA for the CDR3 is TGTGCCAGCAGCTTAGTTTTGGGACTAGCTCTCGGGGAGCTGTTTTTT.

This chain's CDR3 is CASSLSGQANTEAFF. CDR3 in DNA: TGTGCCAGCAGCTTATCGGGACAGGCGAACACTGAAGCTTTCTTT. The rearrangement uses TRBV7-9 and TRBJ1-1; 8 nucleotides align to TRBD1. The CDR3 is made up of 15 amino acids. V gave up 2 bases and J gave up 1 base; unmatched junction bases: 3. Germline V gene sequence: CDR1 SEHNR, CDR2 FQNEAQ (reference sequence).

The chain has TRBV12-2 and TRBJ1-4. TRBV12-2 is designated a pseudogene. The CDR3 spans 16 residues. The CDR3 is CASRLAGGGPVEKLFF. CDR3 sequence (DNA): TGTGCAAGTCGCTTAGCGGGGGGAGGCCCAGTTGAAAAACTGTTTTTT.

This sequence joins TRBV30 and TRBJ2-7; 10 positions match TRBD1. The CDR3 runs 15 residues. In germline, CDR1 is GTSNPN, CDR2 SVGIG (reference sequence). V gave up 2 bases and J gave up 3 bases; unmatched junction bases: 7. CDR3 amino acids: CAWSPLDRGFYEQYF. The CDR3 DNA sequence: TGTGCCTGGAGTCCACTGGACAGGGGGTTCTACGAGCAGTACTTC.

The J gene is TRBJ2-6, the V gene TRBV5-1; D gene ambiguous. This CDR3 has 14 residues. Looked up from germline, CDR1 is SGHRS and CDR2 is YFSETQ. V lost 2 bases to trimming and J lost 0 bases, with 3 bases between them. CDR3 amino acids: CASSFNSGANVLTF. The CDR3 nucleotides read TGCGCCAGCAGCTTTAACTCTGGGGCCAACGTCCTGACTTTC.

This sequence joins TRBV2 and TRBJ1-5; a possible D gene is TRBD1 (5 bases). V lost 4 bases and J lost 9, with 16 bases in between. From germline, CDR1 is SNHLY and CDR2 FYNNEI. CDR3 length: 14 residues. This CDR3 is CASSVGHLVWPQHF. The CDR3 nucleotides are TGTGCCAGCAGTGTAGGACATCTCGTGTGGCCCCAGCATTTT.